This T cell receptor (beta chain) was retrieved from a study of T cell repertoires in cytomegalovirus infection. MiXCR was run by TCRdb on the reads, yielding one entry per CDR3 protein. The table has about 220,000 distinct CDR3 sequences, roughly 34% seen once. As for this clonotype: Its antigen is currently unknown.

The specimen was CD8+ T cells from cultured PBMCs, collected from culture after CMV antigen stimulation. The clonotype was recovered from a human donor in good health (CMV status not recorded). Some clones in this sample may be carry-over from other donors' samples.

The chain's CDR3 is CASSEGLGTAPRGEQFF. CDR3 in DNA: TGTGCCAGCAGTGAAGGTTTGGGGACAGCCCCCCGGGGTGAGCAGTTCTTC. The genes are TRBV2 and TRBJ2-1, with TRBD1 identical over 7 bases. The V gene's germline CDR1 is SNHLY and CDR2 FYNNEI. J lost 9 bases, V lost 1 base, and 15 bases had no gene match. The CDR3 contains 17 residues. Full variable domain (outside the CDR3, taken from reference TRBV2 and TRBJ2-1): EPEVTQTPSHQVTQMGQEVILRCVPISNHLYFYWYRQILGQKVEFLVSFYNNEISEKSEIFDDQFSVERPDGSNFTLKIRSTKLEDSAMYFCASSEGLGTAPRGEQFFGPGTRLTVL.